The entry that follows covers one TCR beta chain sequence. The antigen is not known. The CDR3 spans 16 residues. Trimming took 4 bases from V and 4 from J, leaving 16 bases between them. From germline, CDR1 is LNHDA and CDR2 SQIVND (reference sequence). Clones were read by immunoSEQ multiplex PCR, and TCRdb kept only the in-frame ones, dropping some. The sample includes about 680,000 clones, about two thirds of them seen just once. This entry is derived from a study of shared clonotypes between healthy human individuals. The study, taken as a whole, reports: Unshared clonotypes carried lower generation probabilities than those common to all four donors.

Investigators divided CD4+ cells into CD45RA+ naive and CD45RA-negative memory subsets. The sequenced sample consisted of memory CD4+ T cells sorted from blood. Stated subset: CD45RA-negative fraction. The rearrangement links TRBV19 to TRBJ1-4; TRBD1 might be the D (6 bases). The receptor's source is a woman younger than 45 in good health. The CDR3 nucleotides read TGTGCCAGTAGTACCCTACAGGGAGTGAATAATGAAAAACTGTTTTTT. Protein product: CASSTLQGVNNEKLFF.